This T cell receptor beta chain emerged from a study of CD4 T cells in relation to SARS-CoV-2 and coronaviruses. Unexposed donor CD4+ T cells date from about 2011-2018, before the COVID-19 pandemic. Turning to this clone: Its target is unknown.

Germline V gene lookup returns CDR1 SGHRS and CDR2 YFSETQ. Trimming stripped 4 bases from V and 0 bases from J, with 13 bases between. The CDR3 runs to 16 residues. Naive and memory CD4+ T cell DNA was deep-sequenced without culture. The table came from immunoSEQ multiplex PCR; TCRdb's copy has only in-frame clones and leaves some out. The table includes 60,000 to 80,000 clones, about 90% detected once. Study-level results: Approximately 65% of donors had memory CD4+ clonotypes crossrecognizing SARS-CoV-2 and common cold coronavirus spike. Compared with monoreactive clones, crossreactive clones showed significantly weaker SARS-CoV-2 expansion.

What was sequenced was memory CD4+ T cells from PBMCs. The V call is TRBV5-1, the J call TRBJ1-4; the D gene is possibly TRBD1 (6 bases). This receptor was obtained from a human donor in good health. The DNA for the CDR3 is TGCGCCAGCAGCCTTCTGACAGGAGCAACTAATGAAAAACTGTTTTTT. Translated: CASSLLTGATNEKLFF.